What follows are 18 T cell receptor beta chains derived from one specimen sequenced in a study of T cell responses to AZD1222 COVID-19 vaccine. Libraries were prepared by immunoSEQ multiplex PCR; TCRdb keeps only in-frame clonotypes and omits some of them. In the table there are about 120,000 clones, 85% to 95% of which are singletons. The sample here was peripheral blood, taken 28 days after the second AZD1222 dose. These receptors originate from an adult who received the AZD1222 COVID-19 vaccine.

V gene TRBV5-1 combines with J gene TRBJ2-1; D ambiguous. V was clipped by 3 bases and J by 10 bases, with 14 bases between them. Germline assignment: CDR1 SGHRS and CDR2 YFSETQ. This CDR3 spans 13 amino acids. This CDR3 reads CASSSRSSSEQFF. CDR3 sequence (DNA): TGCGCCAGCAGCTCGCGGTCTAGTTCGGAGCAGTTCTTC. Using reference TRBV5-1 and TRBJ2-1 for the parts outside the CDR3, the full variable domain is KAGVTQTPRYLIKTRGQQVTLSCSPISGHRSVSWYQQTPGQGLQFLFEYFSETQRNKGNFPGRFSGRQFSNSRSEMNVSTLELGDSALYLCASSSRSSSEQFFGPGTRLTVL.

This clone was recorded only once. The V gene is TRBV5-1, the J gene TRBJ1-1, with 9 nucleotides matching TRBD1. V shed 2 bases and J 5 bases; nucleotides not matched to a gene: 7. This CDR3 contains 15 residues. Germline CDR1 SGHRS, CDR2 YFSETQ. The CDR3 coding sequence is TGCGCCAGCAGCTTCCAAACAGGGGGCTGGACTGAAGCTTTCTTT. Amino acid sequence: CASSFQTGGWTEAFF.

This sequence joins TRBV19 and TRBJ1-2; tentatively, D is TRBD1 (5 bases). Germline V gene data show CDR1 as LNHDA and CDR2 as SQIVND (reference sequence). The CDR3 extends over 14 amino acids. V was clipped by 3 bases and J by 3 bases, with 11 bases between them. The CDR3 bases are TGTGCCAGTAGTATGGGGCAGGCAGACTATGGCTACACCTTC. Amino acid sequence: CASSMGQADYGYTF.

This chain connects TRBV30 to TRBJ2-7; D is undetermined. The germline CDR1 and CDR2 sequences are GTSNPN and SVGIG (reference sequence). This CDR3 spans 14 amino acids. V shed 4 bases and J shed 2 bases, with 15 bases lying between them. CDR3 in DNA: TGTGCCTGGATGGTGGGTGCTGGCACCTACGAGCAGTACTTC. Translated, it gives CAWMVGAGTYEQYF.

This chain joins TRBV28 and TRBJ2-3; 9 bases match TRBD1. CDR3 length: 16 residues. The J segment lost 2 bases and the V segment lost 6 bases, leaving 9 bases of the junction unmatched. Germline loops: CDR1 MDHEN, CDR2 SYDVKM. The CDR3 DNA sequence: TGTGCCAGCAGCCCGCTAGGGACAGGGATCACAGATACGCAGTATTTT. Its translation is CASSPLGTGITDTQYF.

The gene calls are TRBV6-5 and TRBJ2-3; no clear D gene. Per germline, CDR1 MNHEY and CDR2 SVGAGI. This CDR3 contains 13 residues. Trimming pared 6 bases from V and 7 bases from J, leaving 14 bases between. The CDR3: CASRAEPGYTQYF. The CDR3 DNA reads as TGTGCCAGCAGAGCTGAGCCGGGTTATACGCAGTATTTT.

The rearrangement links TRBV2 to TRBJ2-5, with 13 bases lining up with TRBD2. Germline V lookup: CDR1 SNHLY, CDR2 FYNNEI. Losses at the gene ends were 6 bases for V and 3 bases for J; bases not matched to a gene: 4. The CDR3 has 15 amino acids. In nucleotides, the CDR3 is TGTGCCAGCAGCCAACTAGCGGGAGGGGAAGAGACCCAGTACTTC. Translation: CASSQLAGGEETQYF.

The chain couples TRBV27 to TRBJ1-5, with 9 bases matching TRBD1. With 3 bases clipped from V and 6 bases from J, the junction kept 6 bases outside the gene matches. There are 15 residues in the CDR3. The germline V gene encodes CDR1 MNHEY and CDR2 SMNVEV (reference sequence). CDR3 loop: CASSFRQGEGQPQHF. As DNA, the CDR3 is TGTGCCAGCAGTTTTAGACAGGGGGAGGGTCAGCCCCAGCATTTT.

The chain joins TRBV6-5 to TRBJ1-1; D unresolved. V dropped 4 bases and J dropped 3 bases, with 9 bases sitting between them. The V gene's germline CDR1 is MNHEY and CDR2 SVGAGI. This CDR3 is 13 amino acids long. CDR3 loop: CASSSGGHTEAFF. The CDR3 region has the DNA TGTGCCAGCAGTTCTGGTGGGCACACTGAAGCTTTCTTT.

The chain uses TRBV7-2 and TRBJ2-1, with 7 bases identical to TRBD2. The junction had 15 bases not matched to a gene; V was cut back by 5 bases and J by 8 bases. CDR3 length equals 16 residues. Germline loops: CDR1 SGHTA, CDR2 FQGNSA. CDR3 nucleotides: TGTGCCAGCAGCCACGGTTCTAGAGGGAGGGCCGATGAGCAGTTCTTC. It specifies CASSHGSRGRADEQFF.

The chain is built from TRBV27 and TRBJ1-2, with 7 positions matching TRBD1. V gave up 7 bases and J gave up 5 bases; unmatched junction bases: 13. From germline, CDR1 is MNHEY and CDR2 SMNVEV (reference sequence). The length of the CDR3 is 15 residues. DNA for the CDR3: TGTGCCAGCACCCTTACCCCGGCAGGGGGATATGGCTACACCTTC. As protein: CASTLTPAGGYGYTF.

The chain recombines TRBV28 with TRBJ2-7; no definite D call. Trimming cost V 5 bases and J 0 bases, with 23 bases left between them. The CDR3 has 18 residues. Germline V gene data show CDR1 as MDHEN and CDR2 as SYDVKM. The CDR3 DNA is TGTGCCAGCAGTAAGGTGGTTACCAGACCTAAGAGCTCCTACGAGCAGTACTTC. As protein: CASSKVVTRPKSSYEQYF.

The rearrangement uses TRBV7-2 and TRBJ1-1, with TRBD1 matching 7 bases. This CDR3 comprises 14 residues. Losses at the gene ends were 5 bases for V and 3 bases for J; bases not matched to a gene: 6. Germline loops: CDR1 SGHTA, CDR2 FQGNSA. The CDR3 loop reads CASSGDSYYTEAFF. The DNA of the CDR3 is TGTGCCAGCAGCGGGGACAGCTATTACACTGAAGCTTTCTTT.

In this sample, this clone turned up once. The CDR3: CASSVALEYYGYTF. The CDR3 region has the DNA TGTGCCAGCAGCGTAGCTTTGGAGTACTATGGCTACACCTTC. The V gene is TRBV9, the J gene TRBJ1-2; D gene unclear. CDR1 SGDLS and CDR2 YYNGEE come from the germline V gene. Trimming took 0 bases from V and 3 from J, leaving 9 bases between them. CDR3 length: 14 amino acids.

This chain links TRBV30 with TRBJ1-1; no firm D call. The CDR3 consists of 16 residues. The V and J ends lost 0 bases and 0 bases respectively, with 14 bases between them. Germline CDR1 reads GTSNPN; CDR2 reads SVGIG (reference sequence). CDR3 coding DNA: TGTGCCTGGAGTGTAGAATTGGCCGTATTGAACACTGAAGCTTTCTTT. Residues: CAWSVELAVLNTEAFF. The variable domain in full, completed from reference TRBV30 and TRBJ1-1, reads SQTIHQWPATLVQPVGSPLSLECTVEGTSNPNLYWYRQAAGRGLQLLFYSVGIGQISSEVPQNLSASRPQDRQFILSSKKLLLSDSGFYLCAWSVELAVLNTEAFFGQGTRLTVV.

The chain combines TRBV27 with TRBJ2-2; TRBD1 agrees at 9 bases. Trimming at V came to 2 bases and at J to 3 bases, leaving 4 bases not matched to a gene. Germline lookup yields CDR1 MNHEY and CDR2 SMNVEV (reference sequence). CDR3 size: 16 residues. The CDR3 nucleotides read TGTGCCAGCAGTTTAATGGGACAGGGAGACACCGGGGAGCTGTTTTTT. This codes for CASSLMGQGDTGELFF.

The V gene is TRBV5-1, the J gene TRBJ1-2; 10 nucleotides agree with TRBD1. V lost 0 bases, J lost 4 bases, and 6 bases stayed unmatched. Germline CDR1 is SGHRS and CDR2 is YFSETQ. The CDR3 totals 16 residues. CDR3 bases: TGCGCCAGCAGCTTGGAGGGACAGGGGTTCTCCTATGGCTACACCTTC. Its protein product is CASSLEGQGFSYGYTF.

This clone has more than one count but fewer than ten. The chain carries TRBV5-1 and TRBJ1-5; the match to TRBD1 covers 8 bases. Germline V lookup: CDR1 SGHRS, CDR2 YFSETQ. After removal of 4 bases from V and 7 bases from J, the junction contained 4 bases not matched to a gene. The CDR3 has 13 residues. The CDR3 protein is CASSEDRDQPQHF. CDR3 bases: TGCGCCAGCAGCGAGGACAGGGACCAGCCCCAGCATTTT. Full variable domain (rest looked up from reference TRBV5-1 and TRBJ1-5): KAGVTQTPRYLIKTRGQQVTLSCSPISGHRSVSWYQQTPGQGLQFLFEYFSETQRNKGNFPGRFSGRQFSNSRSEMNVSTLELGDSALYLCASSEDRDQPQHFGDGTRLSIL.